The 30 T cell receptor beta chains given below trace back to one sample, sequenced in a study of blood T cell repertoires in COVID-19. Clones were read by immunoSEQ multiplex PCR, and TCRdb kept only the in-frame ones, dropping some. The sample has 350,000 to 400,000 clones, around 89% seen once. Sequenced sample: PBMCs or T cells enriched from blood (not recorded which). The receptors here all came from a woman between 18 and 29 years old who had recovered from COVID-19.

This clone has a handful of counts. The rearrangement joins TRBV2 to TRBJ1-6; perhaps TRBD1 as D (6 bases). Trimming took 5 bases from V and 7 from J, leaving 6 bases between them. The CDR3 covers 12 residues. The germline CDR1 and CDR2 sequences are SNHLY and FYNNEI. CDR3 protein: CASSQGNSPLHF. The CDR3 coding sequence is TGTGCCAGCAGTCAGGGGAATTCACCCCTCCACTTT.

The gene calls are TRBV6-4 and TRBJ2-1; TRBD2 aligns across 10 bases. This CDR3 has 16 residues. The trim removed 5 bases at V and 0 bases at J, leaving 4 bases unmatched. CDR1 and CDR2 from the germline V gene are MRHNA and SNTAGT. In DNA form, the CDR3 reads TGTGCCAGCAGTACTAGCGGGGTCAGCTCCTACAATGAGCAGTTCTTC. Amino acids: CASSTSGVSSYNEQFF.

This clone showed up just a few times. The chain recombines TRBV4-3 with TRBJ1-2; D possibly corresponds to TRBD1 (5 bases). The CDR3 has 14 amino acids. The germline V gene has CDR1 LGHNA and CDR2 YSLEER. V was cut by 0 bases and J by 4 bases, with 9 bases left in between. As DNA, the CDR3 is TGCGCCAGCAGCCAAGACAGACAGTCCTATGGCTACACCTTC. Its protein product is CASSQDRQSYGYTF.

The CDR3 region is CASSFHAEAFF. CDR3 nucleotides: TGTGCCAGCAGTTTTCATGCGGAAGCTTTCTTT. V is TRBV12-3 or TRBV12-4 and J is TRBJ1-1; D gene ambiguous. The CDR3 has 11 amino acids. V was trimmed by 3 bases and J by 8 bases, leaving 7 bases between them.

The chain links TRBV10-3 to TRBJ1-1, with a tentative D call TRBD1 (6 bases). V gave up 3 bases and J gave up 1 base, with 6 bases separating them. The CDR3 runs to 13 residues. In germline, CDR1 is ENHRY, CDR2 SYGVKD. The CDR3 is CAISEQGNTEAFF. The CDR3, as DNA: TGTGCCATCAGTGAACAGGGGAACACTGAAGCTTTCTTT.

The table lists this clone with a count of one. The chain joins TRBV5-1 to TRBJ2-7; 9 bases fit TRBD1. This CDR3 contains 15 residues. The germline CDR1 and CDR2 sequences are SGHRS and YFSETQ. With 4 bases clipped from V and 7 bases from J, the junction kept 12 bases outside the gene matches. CDR3 coding DNA: TGCGCCAGCAGCCCTTCCGGGACAGGGAAGGGGGAGCAGTACTTC. Amino acids: CASSPSGTGKGEQYF.

V is TRBV12-3 or TRBV12-4 and J is TRBJ1-1; possibly TRBD1 for D (6 bases). The CDR3 is 11 amino acids. V shed 0 bases and J shed 11 bases, with 7 bases lying between them. CDR3 in amino acids: CASSLARGAFF. The CDR3 DNA reads as TGTGCCAGCAGTTTAGCGAGGGGGGCTTTCTTT.

The CDR3 spells CASSPGQGAGVDTQYF. CDR3 in DNA: TGTGCCAGCAGCCCGGGACAGGGGGCCGGTGTGGATACGCAGTATTTT. The rearrangement joins TRBV11-3 to TRBJ2-3; 12 nucleotides match TRBD1. After removal of 5 bases from V and 6 bases from J, the junction contained 9 bases not matched to a gene. CDR3 length: 16 residues. In germline, CDR1 is SGHNT, CDR2 YENEEA. The whole variable domain, remainder taken from reference TRBV11-3 and TRBJ2-3, is EAGVVQSPRYKIIEKKQPVAFWCNPISGHNTLYWYLQNLGQGPELLIRYENEEAVDDSQLPKDRFSAERLKGVDSTLKIQPAELGDSAVYLCASSPGQGAGVDTQYFGPGTRLTVL.

The chain employs TRBV19 and TRBJ2-7; 8 bases line up with TRBD1. The CDR3 has 16 residues. The trim removed 6 bases at V and 0 bases at J, leaving 10 bases unmatched. The germline V gene encodes CDR1 LNHDA and CDR2 SQIVND (reference sequence). CDR3 region: CASSQTGATSSYEQYF. The CDR3 DNA reads as TGTGCCAGTAGCCAGACAGGGGCCACGAGCTCCTACGAGCAGTACTTC.

The rearrangement links TRBV27 to TRBJ1-2, with TRBD1 as a possible D gene (5 bases). Trimming cost V 7 bases and J 8 bases, with 20 bases left between them. The CDR3 sequence is 14 residues long. The germline V gene has CDR1 MNHEY and CDR2 SMNVEV (reference sequence). Here the CDR3 DNA reads TGTGCCAGCATGGATCTGACAGCCATCGGGGGCTACACCTTC. Its protein is CASMDLTAIGGYTF.

This rearrangement joins TRBV11-3 to TRBJ1-1, with D possibly being TRBD1 (6 bases). CDR3 size: 13 residues. Trimming removed 5 bases from V and 8 bases from J, with 15 bases in between. Germline V lookup: CDR1 SGHNT, CDR2 YENEEA. The CDR3 loop reads CASSLRGGGEAFF. The CDR3 region has the DNA TGTGCCAGCAGCCTTAGGGGAGGGGGAGAAGCTTTCTTT.

This sequence joins TRBV27 and TRBJ2-1; 13 bases are a match to TRBD2. The CDR3 has 15 residues. V gave up 6 bases and J gave up 4 bases; unmatched junction bases: 3. Germline CDR1 is MNHEY and CDR2 is SMNVEV (reference sequence). CDR3 in amino acids: CASSGGLAGYNEQFF. The CDR3, as DNA: TGTGCCAGCAGCGGGGGACTAGCGGGGTACAATGAGCAGTTCTTC.

V is TRBV5-1 and J is TRBJ2-1; D possibly corresponds to TRBD1 (6 bases). The germline V and J ends were trimmed by 0 bases and 6 bases, with 10 bases remaining between them. This CDR3 contains 14 residues. Germline-derived CDR1 and CDR2 are SGHRS and YFSETQ. The CDR3 DNA is TGCGCCAGCAGCTTGGGACAGGCCCGCAATGAGCAGTTCTTC. It encodes CASSLGQARNEQFF.

V gene TRBV7-2 combines with J gene TRBJ1-2, with D possibly being TRBD1 (5 bases). V was trimmed by 5 bases and J by 2 bases, leaving 12 bases between them. The CDR3 contains 14 residues. The germline gives CDR1 SGHTA, CDR2 FQGNSA. The CDR3 loop is CASSPRTKNYGYTF. The CDR3 DNA is TGTGCCAGCAGCCCTAGGACAAAGAACTATGGCTACACCTTC.

This clone was counted a single time. This chain uses TRBV3-1 (or the pseudogene TRBV3-2) with TRBJ2-7; 11 bases agree with TRBD1. This CDR3 contains 14 residues. V trimming: 4 bases; J trimming: 7 bases; junction bases outside the gene matches: 6. Germline V lookup: CDR1 LGHDT, CDR2 YNNKEL (reference sequence). The chain's CDR3 is CASSRGQGAGEQYF. Written as DNA, the CDR3 is TGTGCCAGCAGCCGCGGACAGGGGGCTGGGGAGCAGTACTTC.

The chain links TRBV3-1 (or the pseudogene TRBV3-2) to TRBJ1-1, with a tentative D call TRBD1 (5 bases). The CDR3 totals 16 residues. Germline V CDR1 and CDR2: LGHDT, YNNKEL (reference sequence). V lost 3 bases and J 3 bases, leaving 17 bases between the germline ends. This CDR3 reads CASSQAGSWSDTEAFF. CDR3 DNA sequence: TGTGCCAGCAGCCAGGCAGGGTCTTGGTCGGACACTGAAGCTTTCTTT.

This chain joins TRBV29-1 and TRBJ2-6; tentative D call: TRBD1 (5 bases). Trimming removed 4 bases from V and 2 bases from J, with 6 bases in between. Germline V CDR1 and CDR2: SQVTM, ANQGSEA. CDR3 length: 13 residues. Here the CDR3 reads CSVVTAGANVLTF. In DNA form, the CDR3 reads TGCAGCGTTGTGACAGCTGGGGCCAACGTCCTGACTTTC.

V gene TRBV7-9 combines with J gene TRBJ2-2; TRBD2 agrees at 7 bases. Germline V gives CDR1 SEHNR, CDR2 FQNEAQ (reference sequence). This CDR3 is 13 amino acids long. J lost 6 bases, V lost 4 bases, and 2 bases had no gene match. For the CDR3, the DNA is TGTGCCAGCAGCTCTCTAGCGGCCGGGGAGCTGTTTTTT. Its protein is CASSSLAAGELFF.

The chain joins TRBV5-4 to TRBJ1-3; D gene unclear. From germline, CDR1 is SGHNT and CDR2 YYREEE (reference sequence). The CDR3 consists of 14 residues. Trimming pared 0 bases from V and 8 bases from J, leaving 12 bases between. CDR3 in DNA: TGTGCCAGCAGCTTGGTTTCTCAGGATGACACCATATATTTT. Protein: CASSLVSQDDTIYF.

The V call is TRBV5-4, the J call TRBJ2-7; D perhaps matches TRBD2 (6 bases). V was clipped by 3 bases and J by 7 bases, with 23 bases between them. The CDR3 spans 16 residues. Germline assignment: CDR1 SGHNT and CDR2 YYREEE (reference sequence). The CDR3 is CASSYGGTSPLMEQYF. CDR3 DNA sequence: TGTGCCAGCAGCTACGGAGGGACCTCTCCCTTAATGGAGCAGTACTTC. The full variable domain, with the rest looked up from reference TRBV5-4 and TRBJ2-7, is ETGVTQSPTHLIKTRGQQVTLRCSSQSGHNTVSWYQQALGQGPQFIFQYYREEENGRGNFPPRFSGLQFPNYSSELNVNALELDDSALYLCASSYGGTSPLMEQYFGPGTRLTVT.

This clone has more than one count but fewer than ten. This chain uses TRBV9 with TRBJ1-6; 9 bases align to TRBD1. The trim removed 2 bases at V and 7 bases at J, leaving 16 bases unmatched. Per germline, CDR1 SGDLS and CDR2 YYNGEE. The CDR3 covers 19 residues. This CDR3 reads CASSVTNHRDRVENSPLHF. CDR3 DNA sequence: TGTGCCAGCAGCGTCACTAATCACCGGGACAGGGTTGAGAATTCACCCCTCCACTTT.

The chain has TRBV4-1 and TRBJ1-5; D uncertain. The CDR3 contains 16 residues. With 4 bases removed from V and 4 bases from J, the gap between germline ends came to 17 bases. The germline V gene has CDR1 MGHRA and CDR2 YSYEKL. CDR3 residues: CASSPSGGKRNQPQHF. CDR3 nucleotide sequence: TGCGCCAGCAGCCCCAGCGGCGGGAAACGGAATCAGCCCCAGCATTTT.

The chain carries TRBV9 and TRBJ2-6, with 8 positions matching TRBD1. After removal of 4 bases from V and 2 bases from J, the junction contained 2 bases not matched to a gene. The germline CDR1 and CDR2 sequences are SGDLS and YYNGEE. There are 15 residues in the CDR3. The CDR3 loop reads CASSRTGTGANVLTF. The CDR3 DNA reads as TGTGCCAGCAGCCGGACAGGGACTGGGGCCAACGTCCTGACTTTC.

The chain links TRBV24-1 to TRBJ1-4, with no clear D. Germline CDR1 is KGHDR and CDR2 is SFDVKD. The CDR3 spans 14 residues. Trimming took 3 bases from V and 6 from J, leaving 10 bases between them. CDR3 sequence (DNA): TGTGCCACCAGTGATCCAATACACGATGAAAAACTGTTTTTT. It codes for CATSDPIHDEKLFF.

Only one count was recorded for this clone. This rearrangement joins TRBV5-1 to TRBJ1-2; D unresolved. CDR3 size: 15 residues. V dropped 0 bases and J dropped 3 bases, with 12 bases sitting between them. CDR1 is SGHRS, CDR2 YFSETQ, per germline. The CDR3 protein is CASSLDSTRHYGYTF. The CDR3 bases are TGCGCCAGCAGCTTGGACAGCACCAGACACTATGGCTACACCTTC.

The V gene is TRBV19, the J gene TRBJ2-5; 16 bases align to TRBD2. V lost 6 bases to trimming and J lost 4 bases; unmatched junction nucleotides: 11. The CDR3 is 18 residues long. CDR1 and CDR2 (germline): LNHDA, SQIVND (reference sequence). CDR3: CASRTGLAGGLIGETQYF. The CDR3 DNA is TGTGCCAGTAGGACGGGACTAGCGGGGGGGCTTATAGGAGAGACCCAGTACTTC.

This sequence joins TRBV19 and TRBJ1-1; D is possibly TRBD1 (5 bases). With 2 bases removed from V and 6 bases from J, the gap between germline ends came to 10 bases. The CDR3 is 13 residues long. In germline, CDR1 is LNHDA, CDR2 SQIVND (reference sequence). In DNA form, the CDR3 reads TGTGCCAGTAGTATAAAAGGGGTGGCTGAAGCTTTCTTT. Amino acids: CASSIKGVAEAFF.

J is TRBJ2-7 and V is TRBV9; 8 nucleotides align to TRBD1. CDR3 length equals 13 residues. V lost 4 bases and J lost 3; bases outside the gene matches: 3. Germline CDR1 and CDR2: SGDLS and YYNGEE. CDR3: CASSRDRLYEQYF. CDR3 DNA: TGTGCCAGCAGCCGGGACAGGCTCTACGAGCAGTACTTC.

The chain combines TRBV6-4 with TRBJ2-1, with 15 bases fitting TRBD2. V was clipped by 4 bases and J by 6 bases; unmatched bases: 4. The CDR3 runs 16 residues. Germline V CDR1 and CDR2: MRHNA, SNTAGT. The CDR3 sequence is CASSGTSGGGPNEQFF. In DNA, the CDR3 is TGTGCCAGCAGTGGGACTAGCGGGGGGGGACCCAATGAGCAGTTCTTC.

This chain joins TRBV2 and TRBJ2-1, with no clear D. CDR3 length: 14 residues. The ends were cut back, 3 bases at V and 3 bases at J, with 9 bases in the middle. Germline V gene sequence: CDR1 SNHLY, CDR2 FYNNEI. This CDR3 reads CASSDTPSYNEQFF. The CDR3 nucleotides read TGTGCCAGCAGTGACACCCCGAGCTACAATGAGCAGTTCTTC. Filled out from reference TRBV2 and TRBJ2-1, the complete variable domain reads EPEVTQTPSHQVTQMGQEVILRCVPISNHLYFYWYRQILGQKVEFLVSFYNNEISEKSEIFDDQFSVERPDGSNFTLKIRSTKLEDSAMYFCASSDTPSYNEQFFGPGTRLTVL.